The clone carrying this T cell receptor (beta chain) has only a few counts. The antigen is undetermined. This table comes from immunoSEQ multiplex PCR, and its TCRdb copy is limited to in-frame clones, with some not included. The repertoire holds fewer than 45,000 clones, with roughly nine tenths as singletons. The entry originates in a study of PD-1 blockade in classical Hodgkin lymphoma. Study results and limitations: According to reports, newly diagnosed patients had lower baseline TCR diversity than healthy donors, and relapsed/refractory patients had lower baseline TCR diversity still. The causes of the repertoire differences, possibly disease activity or prior therapy, remain undefined. Compared with baseline, CD4+ but not CD8+ TCR diversity had risen significantly by C4D1.

No patient escaped relapse after autologous stem cell transplantation, and brentuximab vedotin exposure varied. Classifying best responses yielded complete response, partial response or progressive disease. CDR3 size: 16 residues. CDR1 is MNHNS and CDR2 is SASEGT in the germline V gene. V gave up 3 bases and J gave up 0 bases, with 13 bases separating them. The V call is TRBV6-1, the J call TRBJ2-3; D is perhaps TRBD1 or TRBD2 (6 bases each). Sequences were derived from peripheral blood mononuclear cells (PBMCs), sampled before the second cycle of nivolumab. The source is a human donor with classical Hodgkin lymphoma. The CDR3 reads CASSDLGGISTDTQYF. The CDR3 nucleotides read TGTGCCAGCAGTGATTTAGGGGGGATTAGCACAGATACGCAGTATTTT.